This record concerns one T cell receptor beta chain sequence. Its target is not known. The data belong to a study of T cell repertoires in cytomegalovirus infection. About the study: Peptides in the study included HLA-C-restricted and HLA-B-restricted CMV epitopes. CMV infection and matching HLA type were both indicated by public TCR beta signatures. Study results and caveats: The cumulative frequency of public TCR beta families identified carriers of CMV plus the relevant HLA.

A single record per CDR3 protein comes from TCRdb applying MiXCR to the reads. The profile shows around 300,000 distinct CDR3 sequences, 20% to 25% of them singletons. Looked up from germline, CDR1 is ENHRY and CDR2 is SYGVKD. The CDR3 is made up of 16 amino acids. Trimming at V came to 2 bases and at J to 7 bases, leaving 5 bases not matched to a gene. The receptor's source is a human donor in good health (CMV status not recorded). Some clones in this sample may be carry-over from other donors' samples. The genes are TRBV10-3 and TRBJ1-6; 10 positions agree with TRBD1. The sequenced sample was cultured PBMCs, obtained from culture after CMV antigen stimulation. The CDR3, as DNA: TGTGCCATCAGTGAGGACAGGGGGCCAGAGAATTCACCCCTCCACTTT. Translation: CAISEDRGPENSPLHF.